Below, 15 T cell receptor beta chains from the same sample are listed, as sequenced in a study of T-cell memory formation after mild COVID-19. A single record per CDR3 protein comes from TCRdb applying MiXCR to the 5' RACE reads. The sample yields roughly 610,000 distinct CDR3 sequences, roughly 17% seen once. Material for sequencing was PBMCs or a T cell subset sorted from them (not recorded which). These receptors were collected from an adult woman who had mild COVID-19 (a few samples of this study predate the infection). Cell type and time point are not known.

This clonotype was counted between two and nine times. The genes are TRBV7-8 and TRBJ2-1, with TRBD2 matching 10 bases. The CDR3 sequence is 16 residues long. V shed 6 bases, J shed 4 bases, and the junction held 9 bases outside the gene matches. Germline V CDR1 and CDR2: SGHVS, FQNEAQ. The CDR3 spells CASSQPGLAPYNEQFF. For the CDR3, the DNA is TGTGCCAGCAGTCAACCGGGACTAGCGCCATACAATGAGCAGTTCTTC.

A few counts support this clonotype. This sequence joins TRBV5-1 and TRBJ2-3; a possible D gene is TRBD1 (6 bases). This CDR3 is built from 17 residues. Germline CDR1 and CDR2: SGHRS and YFSETQ. V lost 1 base, J lost 0 bases, and 15 bases lay in between. CDR3 amino acids: CASSLSGHVSSTDTQYF. The CDR3 coding sequence is TGCGCCAGCAGCTTGTCGGGACACGTCTCTAGCACAGATACGCAGTATTTT.

V usage is TRBV18 and J usage is TRBJ1-1; D not resolved. CDR3 length: 14 residues. V was cut by 1 base and J by 1 base, with 7 bases left in between. Germline CDR1 KGHSH, CDR2 LQKENI. CDR3 in amino acids: CASSPQMENTEAFF. The CDR3 DNA follows: TGTGCCAGCTCACCACAGATGGAGAACACTGAAGCTTTCTTT.

V is TRBV7-3 and J is TRBJ1-1; D is unresolved. Germline V gene data show CDR1 as SGHTA and CDR2 as FQGTGA. This CDR3 is 15 amino acids long. Trimming stripped 4 bases from V and 5 bases from J, with 17 bases between. DNA for the CDR3: TGTGCCAGCAGCTCACCTGAAGATGGTGAAACTGAAGCTTTCTTT. Encoded protein: CASSSPEDGETEAFF.

The chain combines TRBV7-3 with TRBJ2-2; 10 bases agree with TRBD1. V shed 4 bases, J shed 7 bases, and the junction held 9 bases outside the gene matches. Germline V gives CDR1 SGHTA, CDR2 FQGTGA. This CDR3 is 16 amino acids long. CDR3 amino acids: CASSSDRGRRVGELFF. The CDR3 DNA reads as TGTGCCAGCAGCTCCGACAGGGGGCGTAGGGTCGGGGAGCTGTTTTTT. The full variable domain, with the rest looked up from reference TRBV7-3 and TRBJ2-2, is GAGVSQTPSNKVTEKGKYVELRCDPISGHTALYWYRQSLGQGPEFLIYFQGTGAADDSGLPNDRFFAVRPEGSVSTLKIQRTERGDSAVYLCASSSDRGRRVGELFFGEGSRLTVL.

The table lists this clonotype with a few counts. The chain couples TRBV18 to TRBJ1-6; 8 positions agree with TRBD1. After removal of 3 bases from V and 6 bases from J, the junction contained 1 base not matched to a gene. Germline V CDR1 and CDR2: KGHSH, LQKENI. The CDR3 has 14 residues. The CDR3 spells CASSPDRVNSPLHF. CDR3 DNA: TGTGCCAGCTCACCGGACAGGGTTAATTCACCCCTCCACTTT.

In its sample, this clonotype was seen a few times. The rearrangement links TRBV20-1 to TRBJ2-7; D uncertain. This CDR3 region has 16 residues. The V gene's germline CDR1 is DFQATT and CDR2 SNEGSKA (reference sequence). V dropped 0 bases and J dropped 0 bases, with 15 bases sitting between them. Written as DNA, the CDR3 is TGCAGTGCTAGAGATGATGACGGCCGGAGCTCCTACGAGCAGTACTTC. Amino acids: CSARDDDGRSSYEQYF.

This rearrangement joins TRBV11-2 to TRBJ2-5, with unresolved D. The V end was cut by 1 base, the J end by 2 bases, with 8 bases between. Germline V gene data show CDR1 as SGHAT and CDR2 as FQNNGV. The CDR3 extends over 14 amino acids. CDR3 sequence (DNA): TGTGCCAGCAGCTTAGTGACCAGGCAAGAGACCCAGTACTTC. This gives the protein CASSLVTRQETQYF.

A note on this clonotype: A much larger clone differs by one base, so this may be a read error. The genes are TRBV9 and TRBJ1-1, with D possibly TRBD1 on 6 matching bases. CDR1 and CDR2 from the germline V gene are SGDLS and YYNGEE. Trimming removed 3 bases from V and 1 base from J, with 7 bases in between. The CDR3 totals 13 residues. CDR3 in amino acids: CASSEGGNTEAFF. DNA of the CDR3: TGTGCCAGCAGCGAAGGGGGGAACACTGAAGCTTTCTTT.

V is TRBV2 and J is TRBJ2-3; no clear D gene. V lost 7 bases to trimming and J lost 9 bases, with 14 bases between them. In germline, CDR1 is SNHLY, CDR2 FYNNEI. The CDR3 has 12 residues. The CDR3 nucleotides read TGTGCCAGCATCGGTCTACTGAGGACGCAGTATTTT. Translated, it gives CASIGLLRTQYF.

This clonotype was counted a few times. The V gene is TRBV5-1, the J gene TRBJ1-1, with TRBD1 matching 7 bases. The CDR3 totals 19 residues. V was pared by 1 base and J by 4 bases, with 19 bases of the junction left unmatched. CDR1 and CDR2 from the germline V gene are SGHRS and YFSETQ. The DNA of the CDR3 is TGCGCCAGCAGCTTGCTCGGCAGGGGGGCGCGAGGTTCTGGCACTGAAGCTTTCTTT. It encodes CASSLLGRGARGSGTEAFF.

This clonotype was counted a few times. This chain links TRBV7-8 with TRBJ2-1; D might be TRBD1 or TRBD2, each matching 8 bases. Germline loops: CDR1 SGHVS, CDR2 FQNEAQ. This CDR3 is 20 amino acids long. Trimming shortened V by 2 bases and J by 5 bases, and 28 bases separated the two germline ends. The CDR3 coding sequence is TGTGCCAGCAGCTTAACGCAGGGGGCTTTGGAGCGGGAGACTAACAATGAGCAGTTCTTC. This encodes CASSLTQGALERETNNEQFF.

In this sample, this clonotype turned up a few times. The chain is built from TRBV14 and TRBJ2-1; D call uncertain. The germline V gene encodes CDR1 SGHDN and CDR2 FVKESK. V lost 6 bases, J lost 12 bases, and 15 bases lay in between. This CDR3 has 12 amino acids. This chain's CDR3 is CASRALGVRQFF. The DNA of the CDR3 is TGTGCCAGCAGGGCGCTAGGAGTGAGGCAGTTCTTC. The complete variable domain, with remaining parts taken from reference TRBV14 and TRBJ2-1, reads EAGVTQFPSHSVIEKGQTVTLRCDPISGHDNLYWYRRVMGKEIKFLLHFVKESKQDESGMPNNRFLAERTGGTYSTLKVQPAELEDSGVYFCASRALGVRQFFGPGTRLTVL.

This chain connects TRBV4-1 to TRBJ2-2, with 7 nucleotides matching TRBD2. V was pared by 1 base and J by 4 bases, with 9 bases of the junction left unmatched. The CDR3 spans 17 residues. Per the germline V gene, CDR1 is MGHRA and CDR2 is YSYEKL. In DNA, the CDR3 is TGCGCCAGCAGCCAAGGTGTTATGGGGGGGAGCACCGGGGAGCTGTTTTTT. Its translation: CASSQGVMGGSTGELFF.

This clonotype has ten or more counts. V usage is TRBV7-9 and J usage is TRBJ1-5, with a tentative D call TRBD1 (6 bases). With 1 base removed from V and 0 bases from J, the gap between germline ends came to 7 bases. This CDR3 has 15 amino acids. Germline V gene data show CDR1 as SEHNR and CDR2 as FQNEAQ (reference sequence). In nucleotides, the CDR3 is TGTGCCAGCAGCTTAGGGGACACTAGCAATCAGCCCCAGCATTTT. Its translation: CASSLGDTSNQPQHF.